Below are 24 T cell receptor beta chains sequenced from a single sample in a study of blood T cell repertoires in COVID-19 (TCRdb year 2020). Library generation was performed with the immunoSEQ multiplex PCR assay. In TCRdb, the immuneACCESS table is reduced to in-frame sequences with V and J assigned. These tables do not hold every clone; where another copy was compared, an unresolved V gene accounts for under half, and the others remain unexplained. For this sample the table gives about 380,000 clones, of which roughly 89% were detected only once. The top ten constitute around 6.3% of the sample. Sequencing was done on a sample of peripheral blood. These receptors were obtained from a young man with active or convalescent COVID-19.

J is TRBJ2-7 and V is TRBV5-5; the match to TRBD2 covers 8 bases. J gave up 0 bases and V 4 bases, and 12 bases lay outside the gene matches. Germline V gene data show CDR1 as SGHKS and CDR2 as YYEKEE (reference sequence). CDR3 length equals 17 residues. The CDR3 sequence: CASSSGRGRPSSYEQYF. The CDR3 bases are TGTGCCAGCAGCAGTGGTCGCGGGAGGCCAAGCTCCTACGAGCAGTACTTC.

This chain uses TRBV7-9 with TRBJ2-5; 11 nucleotides align to TRBD2. Trimming at V came to 3 bases and at J to 5 bases, leaving 5 bases not matched to a gene. Germline CDR1 SEHNR, CDR2 FQNEAQ (reference sequence). This CDR3 contains 15 residues. CDR3 nucleotides: TGTGCCAGCAGCTTTAGCGGGGGGGCGTTGGAGACCCAGTACTTC. This translates into CASSFSGGALETQYF.

There are a few counts of this clone. V usage is TRBV14 and J usage is TRBJ2-3; D ambiguous. Deletions cut 6 bases from V and 1 base from J, with 5 bases between. The CDR3 has 12 amino acids. The germline V gene encodes CDR1 SGHDN and CDR2 FVKESK. CDR3: CASSRGTDTQYF. The CDR3 DNA reads as TGTGCCAGCAGTCGTGGCACAGATACGCAGTATTTT.

The gene calls are TRBV19 and TRBJ1-4; TRBD1 agrees at 11 bases. Per germline, CDR1 LNHDA and CDR2 SQIVND (reference sequence). Germline trimming cut 9 bases from V and 4 bases from J; bases unmatched to any gene: 7. The CDR3 has 15 residues. In nucleotides, the CDR3 is TGTGCCAGCGGACAGGGGGCGAAGGGTAATGAAAAACTGTTTTTT. Its protein product is CASGQGAKGNEKLFF.

This clone was seen more than once but under ten times. The chain carries TRBV19 and TRBJ2-1; D uncertain. CDR1 is LNHDA, CDR2 SQIVND, per germline (reference sequence). CDR3 size: 11 residues. The V and J ends lost 3 bases and 8 bases respectively, with 5 bases between them. CDR3 protein: CASSISHEQFF. The DNA for the CDR3 is TGTGCCAGTAGTATCTCCCATGAGCAGTTCTTC. The entire variable domain, with the rest obtained from reference TRBV19 and TRBJ2-1, is as follows: DGGITQSPKYLFRKEGQNVTLSCEQNLNHDAMYWYRQDPGQGLRLIYYSQIVNDFQKGDIAEGYSVSREKKESFPLTVTSAQKNPTAFYLCASSISHEQFFGPGTRLTVL.

This chain links TRBV6-5 with TRBJ1-1, with TRBD1 matching 7 bases. Germline CDR1 MNHEY, CDR2 SVGAGI. The CDR3 runs 15 residues. The trim removed 7 bases at V and 0 bases at J, leaving 8 bases unmatched. Written as DNA, the CDR3 is TGTGCCAGCAAGGGGGACAGAAGCATGAACACTGAAGCTTTCTTT. This sequence encodes CASKGDRSMNTEAFF.

The chain couples TRBV18 to TRBJ1-2; unclear D gene. CDR3 length: 16 residues. Looked up from germline, CDR1 is KGHSH and CDR2 is LQKENI. Trimming took off 2 bases at V and 1 base at J, with 14 bases between the two ends. The CDR3 region has the DNA TGTGCCAGCTCACCATCCACAGAGCCCGTTAACTATGGCTACACCTTC. Its translation: CASSPSTEPVNYGYTF. Full variable domain (outside the CDR3, taken from reference TRBV18 and TRBJ1-2): NAGVMQNPRHLVRRRGQEARLRCSPMKGHSHVYWYRQLPEEGLKFMVYLQKENIIDESGMPKERFSAEFPKEGPSILRIQQVVRGDSAAYFCASSPSTEPVNYGYTFGSGTRLTVV.

Here the CDR3 DNA reads TGTGCCAGCAGCTTTATGGGCTCAGGGAAGGATGGCTACACCTTC. It is translated as CASSFMGSGKDGYTF. The rearrangement links TRBV7-9 to TRBJ1-2; possible D gene TRBD1, 5 bases. Trimming shortened V by 3 bases and J by 6 bases, and 17 bases separated the two germline ends. The germline gives CDR1 SEHNR, CDR2 FQNEAQ (reference sequence). This CDR3 has 15 amino acids.

The rearrangement joins TRBV19 to TRBJ2-7; D gene ambiguous. Germline CDR1 and CDR2: LNHDA and SQIVND (reference sequence). The V and J ends lost 1 base and 0 bases respectively, with 7 bases between them. This CDR3 has 14 residues. In DNA form, the CDR3 reads TGTGCCAGTAGTATAGTGGCCTCCTCCTACGAGCAGTACTTC. Translating it yields CASSIVASSYEQYF. Filled out from reference TRBV19 and TRBJ2-7, the complete variable domain reads DGGITQSPKYLFRKEGQNVTLSCEQNLNHDAMYWYRQDPGQGLRLIYYSQIVNDFQKGDIAEGYSVSREKKESFPLTVTSAQKNPTAFYLCASSIVASSYEQYFGPGTRLTVT.

The chain is built from TRBV6-2 or TRBV6-3 and TRBJ1-1, with a possible D match to TRBD1 (6 bases). Germline V gene sequence: CDR1 MNHEY, CDR2 SVGEGT. V was clipped by 4 bases and J by 1 base, with 10 bases between them. The CDR3 runs to 14 residues. The CDR3 region is CASSSLTGNTEAFF. CDR3 nucleotides: TGTGCCAGCAGTTCCCTGACAGGGAACACTGAAGCTTTCTTT.

V and J are TRBV4-3 and TRBJ2-1; 7 bases are shared with TRBD1. Germline V gives CDR1 LGHNA, CDR2 YSLEER. Germline trimming cut 3 bases from V and 7 bases from J; bases unmatched to any gene: 9. This CDR3 has 15 amino acids. As DNA, the CDR3 is TGCGCCAGCAGCCATACTGAGGGACAGTTTAATGAGCAGTTCTTC. Encoded protein: CASSHTEGQFNEQFF.

Of note for this clone: An end of the junction differs from the germline gene, which may be a read error. The V and J genes are TRBV7-9 and TRBJ2-1; D gene unclear. In germline, CDR1 is SEHNR, CDR2 FQNEAQ (reference sequence). There are 12 residues in the CDR3. CDR3 bases: TGTGCCAGCAGCTTAGTCGTTAGCCCCGTACTCTTC. As protein: CASSLVVSPVLF.

Concerning this clone: One end of the junction does not line up with germline, which may come from a read error. V gene TRBV18 combines with J gene TRBJ1-4; no clear D gene. CDR1 is KGHSH and CDR2 is LQKENI in the germline V gene. CDR3 length equals 15 residues. CDR3 in amino acids: CASLPGRGYNEKLFF. The CDR3 DNA is TGTGCCAGCTTACCAGGCAGAGGATATAATGAAAAACTGTTTTTT.

The rearrangement uses TRBV18 and TRBJ2-7; the match to TRBD2 covers 11 bases. The ends lost 4 bases at V and 6 bases at J; junction bases unmatched: 8. Per germline, CDR1 KGHSH and CDR2 LQKENI. The CDR3 has 15 amino acids. CDR3 in amino acids: CASSQSTSGVGEQYF. The DNA of the CDR3 is TGTGCCAGCTCACAATCGACTAGCGGGGTAGGCGAGCAGTACTTC. Together with reference TRBV18 and TRBJ2-7, the CDR3 gives the full variable domain: NAGVMQNPRHLVRRRGQEARLRCSPMKGHSHVYWYRQLPEEGLKFMVYLQKENIIDESGMPKERFSAEFPKEGPSILRIQQVVRGDSAAYFCASSQSTSGVGEQYFGPGTRLTVT.

The chain joins TRBV7-2 to TRBJ1-1; 11 bases map to TRBD1. CDR1 and CDR2 (germline): SGHTA, FQGNSA. Trimming at V came to 1 base and at J to 5 bases, leaving 3 bases not matched to a gene. This CDR3 is 15 amino acids long. CDR3 amino acids: CASSLGGQGGTEAFF. CDR3 DNA: TGTGCCAGCAGCTTAGGGGGACAGGGGGGTACTGAAGCTTTCTTT.

V is TRBV5-6 and J is TRBJ1-1, with 9 bases fitting TRBD1. The CDR3 is 14 amino acids. The J segment lost 9 bases and the V segment lost 4 bases, leaving 10 bases of the junction unmatched. CDR1 and CDR2 (germline): SGHDT, YYEEEE. The CDR3 is CASSLTGGAGQAFF. The CDR3 DNA is TGTGCCAGCAGCCTTACAGGGGGCGCGGGGCAAGCTTTCTTT.

This chain links TRBV7-3 with TRBJ1-2; 7 nucleotides match TRBD1. Germline CDR1 reads SGHTA; CDR2 reads FQGTGA. The CDR3 covers 13 residues. The J segment lost 8 bases and the V segment lost 5 bases, leaving 8 bases of the junction unmatched. The CDR3 coding sequence is TGTGCCAGCAGCCCAGGGACAGCATCAGGCTACACCTTC. Its translation: CASSPGTASGYTF.

V and J are TRBV6-5 and TRBJ1-3; TRBD1 might be the D (6 bases). The CDR3 runs to 13 residues. With 5 bases removed from V and 5 bases from J, the gap between germline ends came to 10 bases. Germline assignment: CDR1 MNHEY and CDR2 SVGAGI. The CDR3 here is CASSRGQRNTIYF. The DNA of the CDR3 is TGTGCCAGCAGTCGAGGACAGAGAAACACCATATATTTT.

The chain employs TRBV3-1 (or the pseudogene TRBV3-2) and TRBJ2-3, with D tentatively TRBD2 (6 bases). V dropped 0 bases and J dropped 1 base, with 11 bases sitting between them. The CDR3 runs 16 residues. Germline assignment: CDR1 LGHDT and CDR2 YNNKEL (reference sequence). The CDR3 sequence is CASSQEGGEGTDTQYF. The CDR3 nucleotides read TGTGCCAGCAGCCAAGAGGGGGGAGAGGGCACAGATACGCAGTATTTT.

V is TRBV5-1 and J is TRBJ2-7, with 7 bases matching TRBD1. V lost 3 bases and J lost 0; bases outside the gene matches: 6. The CDR3 covers 15 residues. The germline V gene has CDR1 SGHRS and CDR2 YFSETQ. The CDR3 DNA reads as TGCGCCAGCAGCTCCGGGACAGCCCTCTCCTACGAGCAGTACTTC. Translation: CASSSGTALSYEQYF.

The rearrangement joins TRBV5-5 to TRBJ1-5; 10 bases line up with TRBD1. CDR1 and CDR2 (germline): SGHKS, YYEKEE (reference sequence). The V and J ends lost 4 bases and 2 bases, in that order; junction bases with no gene match: 3. The CDR3 runs 15 residues. The CDR3 nucleotides read TGTGCCAGCAGCCGGACAGGGGGAGGCAATCAGCCCCAGCATTTT. It is translated as CASSRTGGGNQPQHF. Complete variable domain (other parts from reference TRBV5-5 and TRBJ1-5): DAGVTQSPTHLIKTRGQQVTLRCSPISGHKSVSWYQQVLGQGPQFIFQYYEKEERGRGNFPDRFSARQFPNYSSELNVNALLLGDSALYLCASSRTGGGNQPQHFGDGTRLSIL.

The chain carries TRBV5-1 and TRBJ1-2; D is possibly TRBD1 (6 bases). The germline V gene has CDR1 SGHRS and CDR2 YFSETQ. Trimming took off 4 bases at V and 0 bases at J, with 13 bases between the two ends. CDR3 size: 15 residues. The CDR3 sequence: CASSQTGPANYGYTF. DNA of the CDR3: TGCGCCAGCAGCCAGACAGGACCCGCTAACTATGGCTACACCTTC.

This chain joins TRBV7-8 and TRBJ1-2, with D maybe TRBD1 (5 bases). The CDR3 spans 12 residues. Germline loops: CDR1 SGHVS, CDR2 FQNEAQ. V lost 5 bases and J 7 bases, leaving 11 bases between the germline ends. Written as DNA, the CDR3 is TGTGCCAGCAGCCCTTCGGGGGGTGGCTACACCTTC. This codes for CASSPSGGGYTF.

This rearrangement joins TRBV27 to TRBJ1-4, with TRBD1 matching over 8 bases. Looked up from germline, CDR1 is MNHEY and CDR2 is SMNVEV (reference sequence). The length of the CDR3 is 16 residues. Trimming took 5 bases from V and 3 from J; bases not matched to a gene: 8. Here the CDR3 DNA reads TGTGCCAGCAGTGACGGGACAGGTTTTGCTAATGAAAAACTGTTTTTT. Residues: CASSDGTGFANEKLFF.